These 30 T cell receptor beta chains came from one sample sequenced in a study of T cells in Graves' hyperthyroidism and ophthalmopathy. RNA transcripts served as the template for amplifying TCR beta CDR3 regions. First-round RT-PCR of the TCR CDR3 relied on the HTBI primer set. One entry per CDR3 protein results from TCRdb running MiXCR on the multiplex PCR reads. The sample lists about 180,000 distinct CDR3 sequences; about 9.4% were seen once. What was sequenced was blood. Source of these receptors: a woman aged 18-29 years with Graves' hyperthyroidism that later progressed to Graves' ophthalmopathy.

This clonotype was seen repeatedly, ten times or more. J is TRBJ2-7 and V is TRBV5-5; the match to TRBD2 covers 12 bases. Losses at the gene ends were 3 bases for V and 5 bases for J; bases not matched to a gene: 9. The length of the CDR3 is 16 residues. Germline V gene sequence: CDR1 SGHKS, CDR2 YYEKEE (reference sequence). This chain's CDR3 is CASSSSSGGAIDEQYF. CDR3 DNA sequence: TGTGCCAGCAGCTCCTCTAGCGGGGGGGCGATCGACGAGCAGTACTTC. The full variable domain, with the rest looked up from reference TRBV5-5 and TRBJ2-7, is DAGVTQSPTHLIKTRGQQVTLRCSPISGHKSVSWYQQVLGQGPQFIFQYYEKEERGRGNFPDRFSARQFPNYSSELNVNALLLGDSALYLCASSSSSGGAIDEQYFGPGTRLTVT.

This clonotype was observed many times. This CDR3 reads CAWSGQIYTQYF. CDR3 nucleotides: TGTGCCTGGAGTGGTCAAATTTATACGCAGTATTTT. V is TRBV30 and J is TRBJ2-3; D gene unclear. The V end was cut by 1 base, the J end by 7 bases, with 9 bases between. The CDR3 loop spans 12 amino acids. The V gene's germline CDR1 is GTSNPN and CDR2 SVGIG (reference sequence). Drawing the rest from reference TRBV30 and TRBJ2-3, the complete variable domain is SQTIHQWPATLVQPVGSPLSLECTVEGTSNPNLYWYRQAAGRGLQLLFYSVGIGQISSEVPQNLSASRPQDRQFILSSKKLLLSDSGFYLCAWSGQIYTQYFGPGTRLTVL.

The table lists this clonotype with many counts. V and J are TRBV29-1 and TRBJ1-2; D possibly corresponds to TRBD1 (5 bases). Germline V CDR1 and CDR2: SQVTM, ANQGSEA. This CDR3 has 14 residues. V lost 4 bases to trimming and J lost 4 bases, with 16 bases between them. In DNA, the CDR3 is TGCAGCGTTGTCTCACAGGCAACATTCTATGGCTACACCTTC. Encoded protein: CSVVSQATFYGYTF.

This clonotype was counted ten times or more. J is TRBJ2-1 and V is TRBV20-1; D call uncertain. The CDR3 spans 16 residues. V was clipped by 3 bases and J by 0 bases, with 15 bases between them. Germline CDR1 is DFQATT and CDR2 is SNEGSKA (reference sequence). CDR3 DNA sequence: TGCAGTGCTAGGTCTTCGGCGACGAGCTCCTACAATGAGCAGTTCTTC. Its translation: CSARSSATSSYNEQFF.

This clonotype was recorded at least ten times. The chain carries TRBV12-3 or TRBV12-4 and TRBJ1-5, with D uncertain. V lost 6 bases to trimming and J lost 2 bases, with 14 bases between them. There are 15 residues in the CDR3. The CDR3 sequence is CASSLGSLGNQPQHF. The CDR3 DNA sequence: TGTGCCAGCAGCCTCGGGAGTTTGGGCAATCAGCCCCAGCATTTT.

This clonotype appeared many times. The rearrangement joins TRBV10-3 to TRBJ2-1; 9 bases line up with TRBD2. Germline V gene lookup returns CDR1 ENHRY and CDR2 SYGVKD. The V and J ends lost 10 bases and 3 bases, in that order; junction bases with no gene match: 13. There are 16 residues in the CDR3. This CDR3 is CATKAGGQVNYNEQFF. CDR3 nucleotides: TGTGCCACCAAAGCGGGGGGCCAGGTGAACTACAATGAGCAGTTCTTC.

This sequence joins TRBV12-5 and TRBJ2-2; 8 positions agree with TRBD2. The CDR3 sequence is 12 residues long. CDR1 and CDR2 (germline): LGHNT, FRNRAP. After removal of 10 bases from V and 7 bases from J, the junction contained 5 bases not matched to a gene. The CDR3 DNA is TGTGCTACCGGGAGGGCCGTCGGGGAGCTGTTTTTT. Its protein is CATGRAVGELFF.

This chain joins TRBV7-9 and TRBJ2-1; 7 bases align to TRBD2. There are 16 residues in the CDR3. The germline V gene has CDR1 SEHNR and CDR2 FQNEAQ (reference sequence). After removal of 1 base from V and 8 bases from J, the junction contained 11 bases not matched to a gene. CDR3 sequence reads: CASSLVGGGRMDEQFF. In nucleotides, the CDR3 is TGTGCCAGCAGCTTAGTTGGTGGCGGGAGAATGGATGAGCAGTTCTTC.

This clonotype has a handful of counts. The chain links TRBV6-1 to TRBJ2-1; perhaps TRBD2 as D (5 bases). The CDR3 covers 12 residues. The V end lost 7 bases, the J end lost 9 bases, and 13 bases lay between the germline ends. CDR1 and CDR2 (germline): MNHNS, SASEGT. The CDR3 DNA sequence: TGTGCCAGCAAGGCCTGGACTTTTGAGCAGTTCTTC. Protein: CASKAWTFEQFF.

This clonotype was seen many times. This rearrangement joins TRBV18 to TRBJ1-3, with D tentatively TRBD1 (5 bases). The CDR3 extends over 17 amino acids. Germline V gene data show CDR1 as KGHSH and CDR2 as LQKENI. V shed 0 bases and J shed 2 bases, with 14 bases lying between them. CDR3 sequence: CASSPPEPGLAGNTIYF. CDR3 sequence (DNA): TGTGCCAGCTCACCACCCGAGCCAGGGCTCGCTGGAAACACCATATATTTT.

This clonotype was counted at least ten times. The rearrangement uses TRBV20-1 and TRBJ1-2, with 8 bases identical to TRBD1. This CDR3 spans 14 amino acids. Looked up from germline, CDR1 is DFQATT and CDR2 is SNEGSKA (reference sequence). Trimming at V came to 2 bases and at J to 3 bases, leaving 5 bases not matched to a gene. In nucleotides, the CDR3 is TGCAGTGCTAGACAGGGGGCGCAGGACTATGGCTACACCTTC. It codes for CSARQGAQDYGYTF.

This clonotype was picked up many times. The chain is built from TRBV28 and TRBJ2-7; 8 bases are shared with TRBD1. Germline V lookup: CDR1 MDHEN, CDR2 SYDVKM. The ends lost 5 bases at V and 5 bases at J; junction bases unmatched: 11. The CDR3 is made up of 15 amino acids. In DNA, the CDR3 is TGTGCCAGCAGTCCCCGGGGGACAGGAGGCGACGAGCAGTACTTC. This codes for CASSPRGTGGDEQYF.

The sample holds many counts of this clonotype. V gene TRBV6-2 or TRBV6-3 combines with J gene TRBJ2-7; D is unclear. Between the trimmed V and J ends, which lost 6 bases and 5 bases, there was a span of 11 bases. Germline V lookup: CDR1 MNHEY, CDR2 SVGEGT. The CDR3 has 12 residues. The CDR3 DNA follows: TGTGCCAGCAGGGAGTATTGGAACGAGCAGTACTTC. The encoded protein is CASREYWNEQYF.

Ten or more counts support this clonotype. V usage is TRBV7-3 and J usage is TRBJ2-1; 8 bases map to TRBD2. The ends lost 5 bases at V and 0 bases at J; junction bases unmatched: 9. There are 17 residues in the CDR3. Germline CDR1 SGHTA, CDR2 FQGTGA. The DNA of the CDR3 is TGTGCCAGCAGCCCCAAGACCGGGACTAGCTCCTACAATGAGCAGTTCTTC. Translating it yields CASSPKTGTSSYNEQFF.

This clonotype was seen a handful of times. CDR3 in amino acids: CASSGGTGSSPLHF. The CDR3 nucleotides read TGTGCCAGCAGCGGCGGGACAGGGTCTTCACCCCTCCACTTT. The chain combines TRBV5-5 with TRBJ1-6; 9 positions match TRBD1. The germline CDR1 and CDR2 sequences are SGHKS and YYEKEE (reference sequence). V was clipped by 4 bases and J by 9 bases; unmatched bases: 5. The CDR3 totals 14 residues.

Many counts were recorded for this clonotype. CDR3 sequence reads: CASSERGYTGELFF. CDR3 nucleotides: TGTGCCAGCAGTGAAAGGGGGTACACCGGGGAGCTGTTTTTT. V gene TRBV2 combines with J gene TRBJ2-2; weak D call: TRBD1 (6 bases). The germline CDR1 and CDR2 sequences are SNHLY and FYNNEI. The CDR3 totals 14 residues. The V end lost 2 bases, the J end lost 3 bases, and 7 bases lay between the germline ends.

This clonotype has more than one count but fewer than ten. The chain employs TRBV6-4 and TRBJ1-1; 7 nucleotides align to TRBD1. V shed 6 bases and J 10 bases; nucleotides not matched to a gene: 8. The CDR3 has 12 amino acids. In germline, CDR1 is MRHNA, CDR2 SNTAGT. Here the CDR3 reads CASSPQGNGAFF. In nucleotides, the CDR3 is TGTGCCAGCAGCCCACAGGGGAACGGAGCTTTCTTT.

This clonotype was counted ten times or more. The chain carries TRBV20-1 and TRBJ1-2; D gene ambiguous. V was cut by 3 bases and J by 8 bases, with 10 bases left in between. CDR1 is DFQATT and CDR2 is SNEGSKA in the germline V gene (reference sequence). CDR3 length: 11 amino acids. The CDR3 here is CSASRGKGYTF. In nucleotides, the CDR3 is TGCAGTGCTAGCCGAGGGAAAGGCTACACCTTC.

The CDR3 DNA sequence: TGCAGTGCTAGAGATCTTCGGTCGGGGGCCACAGATACGCAGTATTTT. This encodes CSARDLRSGATDTQYF. The chain recombines TRBV20-1 with TRBJ2-3; D tentatively reads TRBD1 or TRBD2 (6 bases each). From germline, CDR1 is DFQATT and CDR2 SNEGSKA (reference sequence). The CDR3 has 16 residues. Trimming left V 0 bases short and J 2 bases short, with 15 bases between.

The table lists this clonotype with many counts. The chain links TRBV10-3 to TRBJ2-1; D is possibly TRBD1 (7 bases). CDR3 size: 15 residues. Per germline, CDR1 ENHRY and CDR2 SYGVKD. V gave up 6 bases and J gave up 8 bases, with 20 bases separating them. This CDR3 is CAISEGGGIIDEQFF. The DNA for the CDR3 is TGTGCCATCAGCGAAGGGGGCGGGATTATCGATGAGCAGTTCTTC.

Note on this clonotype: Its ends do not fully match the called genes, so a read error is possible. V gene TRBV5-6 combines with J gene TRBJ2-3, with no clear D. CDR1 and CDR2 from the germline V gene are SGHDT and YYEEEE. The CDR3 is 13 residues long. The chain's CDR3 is CASSLVSKDTQYF. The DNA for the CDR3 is TGTGCCAGCAGCTTGGTTAGCAAAGATACGCAGTATTTT.

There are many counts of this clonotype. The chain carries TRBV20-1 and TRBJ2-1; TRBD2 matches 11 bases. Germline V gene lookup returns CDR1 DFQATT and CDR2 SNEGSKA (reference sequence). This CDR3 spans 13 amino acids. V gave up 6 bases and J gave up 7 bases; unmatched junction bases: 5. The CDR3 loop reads CSALAGEDNEQFF. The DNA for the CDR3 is TGCAGTGCACTAGCGGGAGAAGATAATGAGCAGTTCTTC.

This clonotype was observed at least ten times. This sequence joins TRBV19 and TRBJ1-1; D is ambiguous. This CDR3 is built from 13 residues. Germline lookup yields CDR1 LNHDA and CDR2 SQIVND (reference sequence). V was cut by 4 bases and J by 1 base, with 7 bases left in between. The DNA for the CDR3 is TGTGCCAGTAGTAGAGTTGGGAACACTGAAGCTTTCTTT. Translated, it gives CASSRVGNTEAFF.

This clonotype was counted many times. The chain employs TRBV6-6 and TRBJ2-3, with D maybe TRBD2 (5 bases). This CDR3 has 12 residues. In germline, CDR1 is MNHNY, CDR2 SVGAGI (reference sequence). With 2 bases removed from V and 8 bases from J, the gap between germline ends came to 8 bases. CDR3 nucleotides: TGTGCCAGCAGTTACGAGGGAGCTACGCAGTATTTT. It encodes CASSYEGATQYF.

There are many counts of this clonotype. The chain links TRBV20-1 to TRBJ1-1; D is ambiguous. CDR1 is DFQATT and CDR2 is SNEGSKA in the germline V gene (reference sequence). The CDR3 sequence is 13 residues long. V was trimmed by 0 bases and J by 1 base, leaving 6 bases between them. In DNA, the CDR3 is TGCAGTGCTAGAGATGTGCAGAACACTGAAGCTTTCTTT. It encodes CSARDVQNTEAFF.

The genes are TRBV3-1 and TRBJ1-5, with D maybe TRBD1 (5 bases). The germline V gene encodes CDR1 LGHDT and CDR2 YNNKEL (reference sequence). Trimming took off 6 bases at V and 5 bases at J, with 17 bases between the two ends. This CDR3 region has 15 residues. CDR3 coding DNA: TGTGCCAGCAGAGATAGCGGGGGGGGACATCAGCCCCAGCATTTT. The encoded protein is CASRDSGGGHQPQHF.

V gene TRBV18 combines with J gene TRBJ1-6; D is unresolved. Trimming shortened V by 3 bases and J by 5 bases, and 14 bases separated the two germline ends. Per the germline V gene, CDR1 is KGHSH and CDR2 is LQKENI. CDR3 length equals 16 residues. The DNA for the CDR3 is TGTGCCAGCTCACCCTACCCCCCCAGCGATAATTCACCCCTCCACTTT. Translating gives CASSPYPPSDNSPLHF.

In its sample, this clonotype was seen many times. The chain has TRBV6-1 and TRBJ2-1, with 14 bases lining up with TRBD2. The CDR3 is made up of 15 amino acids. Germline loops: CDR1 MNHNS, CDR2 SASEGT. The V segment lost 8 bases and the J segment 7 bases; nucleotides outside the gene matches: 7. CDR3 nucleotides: TGTGCCAGCGCGGGACTAGCGGGAGTGGGGAATGAGCAGTTCTTC. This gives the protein CASAGLAGVGNEQFF.

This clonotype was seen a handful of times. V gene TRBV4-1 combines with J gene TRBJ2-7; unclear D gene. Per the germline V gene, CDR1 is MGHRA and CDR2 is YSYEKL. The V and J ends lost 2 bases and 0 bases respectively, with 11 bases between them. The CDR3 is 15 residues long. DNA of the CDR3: TGCGCCAGCAGCCAAATAAACCAAAACTCCTACGAGCAGTACTTC. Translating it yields CASSQINQNSYEQYF.

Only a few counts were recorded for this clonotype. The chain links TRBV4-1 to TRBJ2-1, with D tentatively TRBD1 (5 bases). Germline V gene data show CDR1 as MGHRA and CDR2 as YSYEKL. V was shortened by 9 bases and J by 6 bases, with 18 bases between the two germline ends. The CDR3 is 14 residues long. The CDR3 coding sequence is TGCGCCAGTCAACCCAGGGTCCCTATCAATGAGCAGTTCTTC. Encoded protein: CASQPRVPINEQFF.